Presented here are 23 T cell receptor beta chains from one specimen sequenced in a study of blood T cell repertoires in COVID-19. The protocol was immunoSEQ multiplex PCR, while the TCRdb copy is restricted to in-frame clones and leaves out a portion. This table has some 260,000 clones, about 81% appearing once. Sequencing used PBMCs or T cells enriched from blood (not recorded which). Source of these receptors: a man younger than 45 with acute COVID-19.

The chain combines TRBV18 with TRBJ2-5; D may be TRBD2 (5 bases). V was pared by 2 bases and J by 3 bases, with 13 bases between. The CDR3 is made up of 15 amino acids. Germline CDR1 and CDR2: KGHSH and LQKENI. CDR3 sequence: CASSPDWASKETQYF. CDR3 in DNA: TGTGCCAGCTCACCAGACTGGGCTAGCAAAGAGACCCAGTACTTC.

J is TRBJ2-5 and V is TRBV6-2 or TRBV6-3; 10 nucleotides agree with TRBD2. CDR3 length: 17 residues. V dropped 2 bases and J dropped 3; count of bases not matched to a gene: 9. From germline, CDR1 is MNHEY and CDR2 SVGEGT. The CDR3 sequence: CASSYVAGGSNEETQYF. The DNA of the CDR3 is TGTGCCAGCAGTTACGTAGCGGGGGGATCAAATGAAGAGACCCAGTACTTC.

In this sample, this clone turned up a few times. The rearrangement links TRBV2 to TRBJ2-3; 13 positions match TRBD2. The CDR3 runs 16 residues. Germline loops: CDR1 SNHLY, CDR2 FYNNEI. The junction had 5 bases not matched to a gene; V was cut back by 5 bases and J by 3 bases. CDR3 sequence: CASSIWTSGGTDTQYF. In DNA, the CDR3 is TGTGCCAGCAGTATCTGGACTAGCGGGGGAACAGATACGCAGTATTTT.

This sequence joins TRBV19 and TRBJ1-2, with D maybe TRBD1 (5 bases). Trimming pared 3 bases from V and 0 bases from J, leaving 8 bases between. The germline V gene has CDR1 LNHDA and CDR2 SQIVND (reference sequence). The CDR3 spans 14 residues. The CDR3 loop reads CASSIGGTNYGYTF. The CDR3 nucleotides read TGTGCCAGTAGTATTGGGGGGACTAACTATGGCTACACCTTC.

The chain employs TRBV6-1 and TRBJ2-3; TRBD2 matches at 7 bases. The CDR3 contains 16 residues. V gave up 2 bases and J gave up 1 base; unmatched junction bases: 6. The germline CDR1 and CDR2 sequences are MNHNS and SASEGT. CDR3 bases: TGTGCCAGCAGTGAAAGGGGTCTAGCGGGCACAGATACGCAGTATTTT. Protein sequence: CASSERGLAGTDTQYF.

This clone was counted a few times. The sample has other DNA sequences that encode this CDR3 too. The rearrangement uses TRBV7-9 and TRBJ1-4; D gene unclear. The V gene's germline CDR1 is SEHNR and CDR2 FQNEAQ (reference sequence). CDR3 length: 14 amino acids. V dropped 2 bases and J dropped 0 bases, with 4 bases sitting between them. CDR3 region: CASSLSATNEKLFF. The CDR3 bases are TGTGCCAGCAGCTTAAGCGCAACTAATGAAAAACTGTTTTTT.

The chain employs TRBV15 and TRBJ2-2; no definite D call. The CDR3 is made up of 13 amino acids. V shed 0 bases and J shed 6 bases, with 5 bases lying between them. From germline, CDR1 is LNHNV and CDR2 YYDKDF (reference sequence). Here the CDR3 DNA reads TGTGCCACCAGCAGAGATCGGGCCGGGGAGCTGTTTTTT. As protein: CATSRDRAGELFF.

About this clone itself: The sample carries other DNA sequences with the same CDR3. The chain links TRBV19 to TRBJ2-1, with 11 positions matching TRBD2. The CDR3 length is 15 residues. V was pared by 5 bases and J by 0 bases, with 0 bases of the junction left unmatched. The germline CDR1 and CDR2 sequences are LNHDA and SQIVND (reference sequence). CDR3 DNA sequence: TGTGCCAGTAGTGGGACTAGCGGCTCCTACAATGAGCAGTTCTTC. Translation gives CASSGTSGSYNEQFF.

The rearrangement joins TRBV27 to TRBJ1-6; 10 positions match TRBD1. V trimming: 2 bases; J trimming: 10 bases; junction bases outside the gene matches: 5. The CDR3 totals 15 residues. Germline CDR1 and CDR2: MNHEY and SMNVEV (reference sequence). The CDR3 spells CASSLRTGGGSPLHF. CDR3 DNA sequence: TGTGCCAGCAGTTTAAGGACAGGGGGAGGGTCACCCCTCCACTTT.

The CDR3 bases are TGTGCCACCATTTTTGGGGCAAATCTTAGCAATCAGCCCCAGCATTTT. Its protein product is CATIFGANLSNQPQHF. This chain links TRBV28 with TRBJ1-5; D is possibly TRBD1 (5 bases). The CDR3 totals 16 residues. The germline V gene encodes CDR1 MDHEN and CDR2 SYDVKM. The germline V and J ends were trimmed by 10 bases and 0 bases, with 19 bases remaining between them.

V gene TRBV28 combines with J gene TRBJ1-1; 7 bases fit TRBD1. This CDR3 has 15 residues. The trim removed 4 bases at V and 5 bases at J, leaving 10 bases unmatched. Germline V lookup: CDR1 MDHEN, CDR2 SYDVKM. The CDR3 here is CASSSPTGAGTEAFF. The CDR3 coding sequence is TGTGCCAGCAGTTCCCCCACAGGGGCCGGGACTGAAGCTTTCTTT.

The rearrangement joins TRBV7-2 to TRBJ1-5; D gene uncertain. The CDR3 runs 14 residues. V was clipped by 2 bases and J by 5 bases, with 10 bases between them. Germline V gives CDR1 SGHTA, CDR2 FQGNSA. For the CDR3, the DNA is TGTGCCAGCAGCTTAACACAGCTTTATCAGCCCCAGCATTTT. Residues: CASSLTQLYQPQHF.

J is TRBJ1-5 and V is TRBV18; D is unclear. The germline gives CDR1 KGHSH, CDR2 LQKENI. The ends were cut back, 3 bases at V and 7 bases at J, with 7 bases in the middle. The CDR3 length is 12 residues. This CDR3 is CASSPGEQPQHF. Here the CDR3 DNA reads TGTGCCAGCTCACCCGGTGAACAGCCCCAGCATTTT.

This chain connects TRBV10-1 to TRBJ2-3; 10 nucleotides line up with TRBD2. Germline-derived CDR1 and CDR2 are WNHNN and SYGVQD (reference sequence). This CDR3 spans 18 amino acids. With V trimmed by 0 bases and J by 3 bases, 9 bases remained unmatched. CDR3 in amino acids: CASSESTGLAGGTDTQYF. The CDR3 DNA is TGCGCCAGCAGTGAGTCGACTGGGTTAGCGGGGGGAACAGATACGCAGTATTTT.

This clone was recorded only once. V and J are TRBV6-6 and TRBJ1-5, with no clear D. This CDR3 has 14 amino acids. V was trimmed by 6 bases and J by 0 bases, leaving 9 bases between them. Germline V gene sequence: CDR1 MNHNY, CDR2 SVGAGI (reference sequence). CDR3 in DNA: TGTGCCAGCAGCCTACCTTATAGCAATCAGCCCCAGCATTTT. Its translation is CASSLPYSNQPQHF.

The CDR3 DNA follows: TGTGCCAGCAGCACCCACATGCAGGGAAACTATGGCTACACCTTC. Protein: CASSTHMQGNYGYTF. The chain recombines TRBV7-8 with TRBJ1-2, with D maybe TRBD1 (5 bases). This CDR3 comprises 15 residues. V lost 5 bases to trimming and J lost 2 bases, with 15 bases between them. CDR1 is SGHVS, CDR2 FQNEAQ, per germline.

The chain has TRBV27 and TRBJ1-5, with D tentatively TRBD1 (5 bases). This CDR3 is 14 amino acids long. The V end was cut by 3 bases, the J end by 6 bases, with 12 bases between. CDR1 is MNHEY, CDR2 SMNVEV, per germline (reference sequence). The CDR3 nucleotides are TGTGCCAGCAGTTTCCGGGGGGAAAGTCAGCCCCAGCATTTT. It specifies CASSFRGESQPQHF.

This clone is large. This chain uses TRBV7-6 with TRBJ1-6; perhaps TRBD1 as D (6 bases). The V gene's germline CDR1 is SGHVS and CDR2 FNYEAQ. Deletions cut 2 bases from V and 6 bases from J, with 11 bases between. The CDR3 loop spans 15 amino acids. CDR3 residues: CASSLFRGSNSPLHF. DNA for the CDR3: TGTGCCAGCAGCTTATTCAGGGGTTCTAATTCACCCCTCCACTTT.

Only one count was recorded for this clone. The chain employs TRBV11-2 and TRBJ2-1; a weak D match, TRBD2 (6 bases). Trimming took 11 bases from V and 5 from J, leaving 19 bases between them. The germline V gene has CDR1 SGHAT and CDR2 FQNNGV. CDR3 length equals 14 residues. The CDR3 here is CAASGTWGDNEQFF. CDR3 DNA: TGTGCCGCCTCCGGGACTTGGGGCGACAATGAGCAGTTCTTC.

This clone came up once. This chain connects TRBV19 to TRBJ2-7; possible D gene TRBD1, 5 bases. Trimming shortened V by 4 bases and J by 3 bases, and 25 bases separated the two germline ends. Germline CDR1 reads LNHDA; CDR2 reads SQIVND (reference sequence). This CDR3 has 18 residues. CDR3 sequence: CASSSPRRAQLTNYEQYV. CDR3 in DNA: TGTGCCAGTAGTAGCCCACGCAGGGCCCAACTTACAAACTACGAGCAGTACGTC.

V gene TRBV19 combines with J gene TRBJ1-1, with D possibly TRBD1 on 5 matching bases. Trimming cost V 5 bases and J 3 bases, with 13 bases left between them. The CDR3 length is 14 residues. The germline V gene encodes CDR1 LNHDA and CDR2 SQIVND (reference sequence). In nucleotides, the CDR3 is TGTGCCAGTAGTGTCTGGGACTCAGACACTGAAGCTTTCTTT. Its translation is CASSVWDSDTEAFF.

The rearrangement uses TRBV7-2 and TRBJ1-1; a weak D match, TRBD1 (6 bases). The V gene's germline CDR1 is SGHTA and CDR2 FQGNSA. The CDR3 runs 16 residues. V was trimmed by 1 base and J by 1 base, leaving 13 bases between them. The CDR3 loop is CASSLGTGRANTEAFF. Here the CDR3 DNA reads TGTGCCAGCAGCTTAGGAACAGGGAGGGCGAACACTGAAGCTTTCTTT.

This clone was detected only once. The chain recombines TRBV2 with TRBJ2-1, with D possibly being TRBD1 (6 bases). This CDR3 is 19 amino acids long. Trimming took 5 bases from V and 0 from J, leaving 23 bases between them. Germline CDR1 and CDR2: SNHLY and FYNNEI. The CDR3 nucleotides read TGTGCCAGCAGTCGAAAACCCCCAGGGGCTGGGATCTCCTACAATGAGCAGTTCTTC. Protein sequence: CASSRKPPGAGISYNEQFF.